This T cell receptor (beta chain) was captured in a study of T cell repertoires in cytomegalovirus infection. Germline CDR1 reads SGHVS; CDR2 reads FNYEAQ. This CDR3 comprises 15 residues. General observations from the study: The ex vivo response was dominated by HLA-C-restricted CMV-specific TCR beta clonotypes.

TCRdb re-derived calls from the reads in MiXCR, one entry per CDR3 protein. This table has approximately 700,000 distinct CDR3 sequences, 35% to 40% appearing once. Regarding this clonotype: Its antigen is not known. Relative to the germline gene, one junction end is altered; a read error may explain this.

Sequencing was done on a sample of PBMCs. This rearrangement joins TRBV7-6 to TRBJ2-7; D could derive from TRBD1 or TRBD2 (6 bases each). This TCR derives from a human donor in good health (CMV status not recorded). Some clones in this sample may be carry-over from other donors' samples. The CDR3 loop reads CASSSRPQGGHEKYF. The CDR3 DNA reads as TGTGCCAGCAGCTCCCGCCCACAGGGAGGACACGAGAAGTACTTC.